This T cell receptor (beta chain) was obtained from a study of cytomegalovirus exposure and HLA in healthy donors. Study-wide background: Among the 370 or so donors who were genotyped, about 79% fell in the genetic ancestry cluster that is associated with self-reported Caucasian donors. Study findings and constraints: According to a later analysis, most TCR beta chains associated with CMV appeared HLA-restricted. The study put 150 or so TCR beta chains on its list as cytomegalovirus-associated.

Remarks on this clone: Its antigen remains unknown.

The PCR employed 60 Vbeta primers together with 13 Jbeta primers. Only in-frame clones appear in the TCRdb table, and some are missing; sequencing was by immunoSEQ multiplex PCR. The sample shows 50,000 to 70,000 clones, almost 80% of them seen only once. Per germline, CDR1 SQVTM and CDR2 ANQGSEA. The length of the CDR3 is 12 residues. V was cut by 5 bases and J by 1 base, with 8 bases left in between. This chain joins TRBV29-1 and TRBJ1-1, with no clear D. This receptor was obtained from a girl aged 10 to 17 in good health and CMV-seropositive. Sequencing was carried out using PBMCs. The CDR3 is CSVMRQNTEAFF. CDR3 bases: TGCAGCGTTATGAGACAGAACACTGAAGCTTTCTTT.